This entry concerns a single T cell receptor (beta chain). The antigen remains undetermined. These data belong to a study of radiotherapy plus CTLA-4 blockade in lung cancer. Study-level results: It was early blood T cell clone dynamics, with interferon-beta, that reportedly best predicted response.

The repertoire was sequenced with immunoSEQ multiplex PCR; TCRdb's copy has only in-frame clones and lacks some. This sample has 90,000 to 95,000 clones, with roughly 80% found just once. The sample here was peripheral blood, taken from a patient treated with radiotherapy plus ipilimumab. The receptor was derived from a human donor with non-small cell lung cancer who had stable disease on radiotherapy plus ipilimumab.

CDR3 amino acids: CASSKDVGFSNQPQHF. Here the CDR3 DNA reads TGTGCCAGCAGCAAAGATGTGGGATTTAGCAATCAGCCCCAGCATTTT. The V gene is TRBV2, the J gene TRBJ1-5; D not certain. This CDR3 is 16 amino acids long. Trimming shortened V by 6 bases and J by 0 bases, and 15 bases separated the two germline ends. Germline V gives CDR1 SNHLY, CDR2 FYNNEI.